This is a list of T cell receptor beta chains from one sample in a study of T cell changes during pregnancy in multiple sclerosis. The protocol was immunoSEQ multiplex PCR, while the TCRdb copy is restricted to in-frame clones and leaves out a portion. The table records about 67,000 clones, approximately 93% of them present only once. The sequencing used peripheral blood, collected in the second trimester of pregnancy. The receptors derive from a female donor with multiple sclerosis, enrolled in a pregnancy study. Each CDR3 is given with its conserved first and last residue. A D gene is named only where the DNA matches it firmly. Size is omitted from some rows. Given values are once, few, many or a class for expanded clones.

v_gene,j_gene,abundance,len,d_gene,CDR3aa,CDR3nt
TRBV6-1,TRBJ2-3,NA,13,NA,CASSDGTQDTQYF,TGTGCCAGCAGTGATGGGACTCAAGATACGCAGTATTTT
TRBV19,TRBJ2-3,NA,15,TRBD2,CASSETSGLTDTQYF,TGTGCCAGTAGTGAGACTAGCGGCCTCACAGATACGCAGTATTTT
TRBV18,TRBJ2-7,NA,17,TRBD2,CASSRGLAGSSSYEQYF,TGTGCCAGCTCACGGGGACTAGCGGGCTCAAGCTCCTACGAGCAGTACTTC
TRBV4-3,TRBJ2-1,NA,17,TRBD2,CASSQQVVQRGWNEQFF,TGCGCCAGCAGCCAACAAGTCGTCCAGCGGGGGTGGAATGAGCAGTTCTTC
TRBV19,TRBJ1-1,NA,15,TRBD1,CASSIAGGSGTEAFF,TGTGCCAGTAGTATAGCAGGGGGCTCGGGCACTGAAGCTTTCTTT
TRBV7-2,TRBJ2-2,NA,15,TRBD2,CASSPGLGDTGELFF,TGTGCCAGCAGCCCGGGACTAGGAGACACCGGGGAGCTGTTTTTT
TRBV4-3,TRBJ2-7,NA,20,NA,CASSQEAIKGSLGPFYEQYF,TGCGCCAGCAGCCAAGAAGCCATCAAGGGGTCTCTCGGGCCTTTCTACGAGCAGTACTTC
TRBV5-6,TRBJ2-4,once,15,NA,CASSLRGAAKNIQYF,TGTGCCAGCAGCTTACGGGGGGCAGCCAAAAACATTCAGTACTTC
TRBV6-1,TRBJ1-1,NA,13,NA,CASSEIGSTEAFF,TGTGCCAGCAGTGAAATAGGGAGCACTGAAGCTTTCTTT
TRBV4-3,TRBJ2-2,NA,14,NA,CASSQVTGAGELFF,TGCGCCAGCAGCCAAGTGACGGGGGCCGGGGAGCTGTTTTTT
TRBV10-3,TRBJ1-2,NA,12,NA,CAITPAGSGYTF,TGTGCCATCACACCAGCGGGTTCGGGCTACACCTTC
TRBV14,TRBJ2-1,NA,16,NA,CASSQEFRGHYNEQFF,TGTGCCAGCAGCCAAGAATTCAGAGGTCACTACAATGAGCAGTTCTTC
TRBV7-2,TRBJ2-6,once,16,TRBD1,CASSLRQGAGANVLTF,TGTGCCAGCAGCTTAAGACAGGGGGCTGGGGCCAACGTCCTGACTTTC
TRBV30,TRBJ2-7,NA,13,NA,CAWSLGGPYEQYF,TGTGCCTGGAGTTTGGGCGGGCCCTACGAGCAGTACTTC
TRBV7-2,TRBJ2-5,NA,13,NA,CASSQARGETQYF,TGTGCCAGCAGCCAGGCCAGGGGAGAGACCCAGTACTTC
TRBV6-1,TRBJ1-1,NA,16,NA,CASSEPRGDLNTEAFF,TGTGCCAGCAGTGAACCCAGGGGAGACCTGAACACTGAAGCTTTCTTT
TRBV7-9,TRBJ2-7,NA,12,NA,CASSPGSYEQYF,TGTGCCAGCAGCCCGGGAAGTTACGAGCAGTACTTC
TRBV18,TRBJ1-2,NA,17,NA,CASSRIAGIPENYGYTF,TGTGCCAGCTCGCGAATTGCCGGGATCCCGGAAAATTATGGCTACACCTTC
TRBV5-1,TRBJ1-1,NA,13,TRBD1,CASSSGQSRVTFF,TGCGCCAGCAGCTCGGGACAGTCGAGGGTAACTTTCTTT
TRBV19,TRBJ1-1,NA,14,TRBD1,CASTSGQHNTEAFF,TGTGCCAGTACCTCGGGACAGCACAACACTGAAGCTTTCTTT
TRBV7-7,TRBJ1-1,NA,15,NA,CASSPRPVQRTEAFF,TGTGCCAGCAGCCCCCGCCCGGTCCAACGCACTGAAGCTTTCTTT
TRBV7-2,TRBJ2-7,NA,11,NA,CASSRSYEQYF,TGTGCCAGCAGCCGCTCCTACGAGCAGTACTTC
TRBV5-1,TRBJ2-1,NA,15,TRBD2,CASSLVSGNYNEQFF,TGCGCCAGCAGCTTGGTTAGCGGGAATTACAATGAGCAGTTCTTC
TRBV18,TRBJ1-3,NA,17,TRBD1,CASSPPGDRASGNTIYF,TGTGCCAGCTCACCGCCGGGGGACAGGGCCTCTGGAAACACCATATATTTT
TRBV28,TRBJ1-3,NA,17,TRBD1,CASSLDGGTASGNTIYF,TGTGCCAGCAGTTTAGATGGCGGGACAGCTTCTGGAAACACCATATATTTT
TRBV2,TRBJ1-1,NA,15,NA,CASSPVGGPNTEAFF,TGTGCCAGCAGCCCAGTGGGGGGACCGAACACTGAAGCTTTCTTT
TRBV9,TRBJ2-1,NA,12,NA,CASSYSGNEQFF,TGTGCCAGCAGTTATAGCGGAAATGAGCAGTTCTTC
TRBV6-5,TRBJ1-2,NA,13,TRBD1,CASSFDRGNGYTF,TGTGCCAGCAGTTTTGACAGGGGGAATGGCTACACCTTC
TRBV5-1,TRBJ2-3,NA,17,TRBD2,CASSLGRREGRPDTQYF,TGCGCCAGCAGCTTGGGTCGGCGGGAGGGCCGGCCAGATACGCAGTATTTT
TRBV25-1,TRBJ2-5,NA,16,TRBD1,CASSLQGARYQETQYF,TGTGCCAGCAGCTTACAGGGGGCGCGGTACCAAGAGACCCAGTACTTC
TRBV7-2,TRBJ2-3,NA,14,NA,CASNQLVGVDTQYF,TGTGCCAGCAACCAACTAGTTGGGGTAGATACGCAGTATTTT
TRBV2,TRBJ1-1,NA,14,NA,CASSFRGGNTEAFF,TGTGCCAGCAGTTTTAGGGGTGGGAACACTGAAGCTTTCTTT
TRBV7-9,TRBJ1-2,NA,16,NA,CASSQRRGAVNYGYTF,TGTGCCAGCAGCCAACGACGGGGGGCAGTGAACTATGGCTACACCTTC
TRBV5-1,TRBJ2-2,NA,14,NA,CASSLVTRTGELFF,TGCGCCAGCAGCTTGGTCACACGAACCGGGGAGCTGTTTTTT
TRBV7-3,TRBJ2-2,NA,14,NA,CASSPRGNTGELFF,TGTGCCAGCAGCCCTCGGGGAAACACCGGGGAGCTGTTTTTT
TRBV5-4,TRBJ2-1,NA,12,NA,CASSPEGTQQFF,TGTGCCAGCAGCCCGGAGGGTACACAGCAGTTCTTC
TRBV30,TRBJ1-1,NA,14,TRBD1,CAWSVGGTATEAFF,TGTGCCTGGAGTGTTGGTGGGACAGCCACTGAAGCTTTCTTT
TRBV5-8,TRBJ2-1,once,15,TRBD2,CASSFGLASDTEQFF,TGTGCCAGCAGCTTTGGACTAGCCTCCGATACTGAGCAGTTCTTC
TRBV9,TRBJ2-7,NA,16,TRBD2,CASSVSPGGISYEQYF,TGTGCCAGCAGCGTTTCCCCCGGGGGGATATCCTACGAGCAGTACTTC
TRBV5-5,TRBJ1-5,once,15,NA,CASSPERGSNQPQHF,TGTGCCAGCAGCCCAGAACGGGGTTCCAATCAGCCCCAGCATTTT
TRBV6-5,TRBJ1-1,NA,15,NA,CASSFLNAQRQAAFF,TGTGCCAGCAGTTTTTTGAACGCTCAGCGACAGGCAGCTTTCTTT
TRBV5-4,TRBJ2-3,NA,12,NA,CASSLAADTQYF,TGTGCCAGCAGCCTTGCGGCAGATACGCAGTATTTT
TRBV30,TRBJ1-4,NA,16,NA,CAWSPQESATNEKLFF,TGTGCCTGGAGTCCACAGGAAAGTGCAACTAATGAAAAACTGTTTTTT
TRBV7-2,TRBJ1-6,once,15,NA,CASSWGGADNSPLHF,TGTGCCAGCAGCTGGGGGGGCGCGGATAATTCACCCCTCCACTTT
TRBV30,TRBJ2-7,NA,15,TRBD2,CACPRGGAISYEQYF,TGTGCCTGCCCTCGGGGGGGCGCGATCAGCTACGAGCAGTACTTC
TRBV5-5,TRBJ2-7,NA,14,NA,CASSMMGQSYEQYF,TGTGCCAGTTCTATGATGGGGCAGTCCTACGAGCAGTACTTC
TRBV5-1,TRBJ2-3,once,14,NA,CASSPGVATDTQYF,TGCGCCAGCAGCCCCGGGGTAGCAACAGATACGCAGTATTTT
TRBV7-2,TRBJ1-2,NA,16,NA,CASSPDGARGNYGYTF,TGTGCCAGCAGCCCTGACGGGGCGCGGGGGAACTATGGCTACACCTTC
TRBV10-3,TRBJ2-7,NA,14,TRBD1,CATARDRASYEQYF,TGTGCCACCGCCCGGGACAGAGCTTCCTACGAGCAGTACTTC
TRBV7-9,TRBJ1-2,NA,14,TRBD1,CASSLGDRGYGYTF,TGTGCCAGCAGCCTAGGGGACAGGGGCTATGGCTACACCTTC
TRBV19,TRBJ1-2,NA,18,TRBD1,CASNGGDRTLPPNYGYTF,TGTGCCAGCAATGGAGGGGACAGAACTCTACCCCCTAACTATGGCTACACCTTC
TRBV7-6,TRBJ2-2,NA,15,NA,CASSLSSGNTGELFF,TGTGCCAGCAGCTTATCCAGCGGGAACACCGGGGAGCTGTTTTTT
TRBV14,TRBJ1-1,NA,13,NA,CASSLAQLREAFF,TGTGCCAGCAGTCTAGCCCAACTCCGTGAAGCTTTCTTT